The 19 T cell receptor beta chains reported below all come from one sample, sequenced in a study of regulatory T cells in long-lasting Graves disease. The TCR beta library used iRepertoire HTBI primers with Arm-PCR amplification of CDR3. TCRdb redid the calling of the multiplex PCR reads with MiXCR, one entry per CDR3 protein. The sample holds approximately 690,000 distinct CDR3 sequences, about 32% seen once. Time point denoted: persistent/refractory GD, antithyroid drugs over 5 years with positive TRAb. Making the TCR library involved RNA that had been extracted from PBMCs. The specimen comprised peripheral blood mononuclear cells (PBMCs), sampled when the disease was refractory, from a patient treated with antithyroid drugs. Receptors originate from a female donor with Graves disease.

This clonotype was picked up a small number of times. The rearrangement joins TRBV5-1 to TRBJ2-7; 13 nucleotides match TRBD2. CDR1 is SGHRS, CDR2 YFSETQ, per germline. CDR3 length equals 15 residues. The V segment lost 5 bases and the J segment 6 bases; nucleotides outside the gene matches: 8. The CDR3 region is CASRRGLAGTCEQYF. The CDR3 DNA sequence: TGCGCCAGCAGGAGGGGACTAGCGGGAACTTGCGAGCAGTACTTC. Using reference TRBV5-1 and TRBJ2-7 for the parts outside the CDR3, the full variable domain is KAGVTQTPRYLIKTRGQQVTLSCSPISGHRSVSWYQQTPGQGLQFLFEYFSETQRNKGNFPGRFSGRQFSNSRSEMNVSTLELGDSALYLCASRRGLAGTCEQYFGPGTRLTVT.

This clonotype was found a few times. The V call is TRBV18, the J call TRBJ2-5; D remains ambiguous. CDR3 length: 15 residues. V was cut by 3 bases and J by 0 bases, with 11 bases left in between. The V gene's germline CDR1 is KGHSH and CDR2 LQKENI. This CDR3 reads CASSPGFGDQETQYF. CDR3 DNA: TGTGCCAGCTCACCGGGGTTTGGAGACCAAGAGACCCAGTACTTC.

CDR3 in amino acids: CSVELVFEAFF. Written as DNA, the CDR3 is TGCAGCGTTGAACTAGTTTTTGAAGCTTTCTTT. The rearrangement uses TRBV29-1 and TRBJ1-1; no firm D call. CDR1 and CDR2 (germline): SQVTM, ANQGSEA. The CDR3 extends over 11 amino acids. V lost 2 bases and J lost 7, with 8 bases in between.

V usage is TRBV5-1 and J usage is TRBJ2-2; 12 bases fit TRBD2. The V and J ends lost 3 bases and 1 base, in that order; junction bases with no gene match: 1. The V gene's germline CDR1 is SGHRS and CDR2 YFSETQ. This CDR3 has 16 amino acids. The CDR3 here is CASSWGLAGNTGELFF. CDR3 coding DNA: TGCGCCAGCAGCTGGGGACTAGCGGGGAACACCGGGGAGCTGTTTTTT.

The chain recombines TRBV28 with TRBJ1-2; D is undetermined. The V end was cut by 6 bases, the J end by 4 bases, with 15 bases between. The CDR3 has 14 residues. Germline V gene sequence: CDR1 MDHEN, CDR2 SYDVKM. CDR3 nucleotides: TGTGCCAGCAGCTTAGACCTGAGGAGCTATGGCTACACCTTC. Translated: CASSLDLRSYGYTF.

Comments on this clonotype: A read error may be the cause here, since a much bigger clone is one base away. No conserved phenylalanine or tryptophan ends this CDR3, so it is likely a read error. The J gene is TRBJ2-5, the V gene TRBV12-3 or TRBV12-4; 10 bases are shared with TRBD2. V dropped 3 bases and J dropped 9; count of bases not matched to a gene: 7. The CDR3 is made up of 14 amino acids. CDR3 sequence reads: CASSFGLAAGSQYL. DNA for the CDR3: TGTGCCAGCAGTTTCGGACTAGCGGCGGGTTCCCAGTACCTC.

This chain joins TRBV5-6 and TRBJ2-7, with 8 positions matching TRBD2. V was clipped by 1 base and J by 4 bases; unmatched bases: 7. The CDR3 is made up of 15 amino acids. Germline lookup yields CDR1 SGHDT and CDR2 YYEEEE. CDR3 sequence reads: CASSLRGGRWYEQYF. CDR3 nucleotides: TGTGCCAGCAGCTTGCGCGGCGGGAGGTGGTACGAGCAGTACTTC.

V gene TRBV19 combines with J gene TRBJ1-1; 7 bases fit TRBD1. Germline V gives CDR1 LNHDA, CDR2 SQIVND (reference sequence). This CDR3 contains 16 residues. J lost 0 bases, V lost 7 bases, and 11 bases had no gene match. CDR3 region: CASTLRQGRVNTEAFF. Here the CDR3 DNA reads TGTGCCAGTACCCTGAGACAGGGTCGGGTGAACACTGAAGCTTTCTTT.

In its sample, this clonotype was seen a few times. J is TRBJ2-7 and V is TRBV20-1, with TRBD2 matching 8 bases. J lost 2 bases, V lost 3 bases, and 3 bases had no gene match. From germline, CDR1 is DFQATT and CDR2 SNEGSKA (reference sequence). The CDR3 runs to 13 residues. The CDR3 reads CSARQRGTYEQYF. The CDR3 region has the DNA TGCAGTGCTAGGCAGCGGGGGACCTACGAGCAGTACTTC.

V and J are TRBV3-1 and TRBJ1-5; D is unresolved. Germline V gives CDR1 LGHDT, CDR2 YNNKEL (reference sequence). CDR3 size: 16 residues. V was shortened by 1 base and J by 6 bases, with 16 bases between the two germline ends. CDR3 in amino acids: CASSQVNLGDGQPQHF. CDR3 coding DNA: TGTGCCAGCAGCCAAGTTAATTTGGGCGATGGTCAGCCCCAGCATTTT.

This clonotype was counted a few times. The chain recombines TRBV29-1 with TRBJ2-7; 10 bases line up with TRBD1. V shed 7 bases and J 5 bases; nucleotides not matched to a gene: 8. Germline-derived CDR1 and CDR2 are SQVTM and ANQGSEA. This CDR3 has 13 residues. The CDR3 protein is CSAAGTGDHEQYF. The CDR3 DNA reads TGCAGCGCCGCCGGGACAGGGGACCACGAGCAGTACTTC.

The chain has TRBV3-1 and TRBJ1-4, with 7 bases matching TRBD1. This CDR3 region has 15 residues. The junction had 8 bases not matched to a gene; V was cut back by 2 bases and J by 8 bases. Germline CDR1 LGHDT, CDR2 YNNKEL (reference sequence). DNA of the CDR3: TGTGCCAGCAGCCAATCGGGGACAGAGGGGGAAAAACTGTTTTTT. Translated, it gives CASSQSGTEGEKLFF. Drawing the rest from reference TRBV3-1 and TRBJ1-4, the complete variable domain is DTAVSQTPKYLVTQMGNDKSIKCEQNLGHDTMYWYKQDSKKFLKIMFSYNNKELIINETVPNRFSPKSPDKAHLNLHINSLELGDSAVYFCASSQSGTEGEKLFFGSGTQLSVL.

V and J are TRBV27 and TRBJ1-1; unclear D gene. The length of the CDR3 is 11 residues. Trimming stripped 11 bases from V and 5 bases from J, with 12 bases between. CDR1 is MNHEY and CDR2 is SMNVEV in the germline V gene (reference sequence). In nucleotides, the CDR3 is TGTGCCGTAAAAGGGCGGACTGAAGCTTTCTTT. This codes for CAVKGRTEAFF.

This clonotype was seen only a few times. The chain uses TRBV5-1 and TRBJ1-1; tentative D call: TRBD1 (5 bases). The germline V gene has CDR1 SGHRS and CDR2 YFSETQ. The CDR3 totals 17 residues. Between the trimmed V and J ends, which lost 0 bases and 0 bases, there was a span of 15 bases. The CDR3 protein is CASSLAGAGPMNTEAFF. Here the CDR3 DNA reads TGCGCCAGCAGCTTGGCCGGGGCAGGGCCCATGAACACTGAAGCTTTCTTT.

V gene TRBV19 combines with J gene TRBJ2-5; 8 bases match TRBD1. CDR1 and CDR2 (germline): LNHDA, SQIVND (reference sequence). The CDR3 consists of 15 residues. The V segment lost 6 bases and the J segment 5 bases; nucleotides outside the gene matches: 11. The chain's CDR3 is CASSSRAGGAETQYF. The CDR3, as DNA: TGTGCCAGTAGCTCAAGGGCAGGGGGCGCGGAGACCCAGTACTTC. The complete variable domain, with remaining parts taken from reference TRBV19 and TRBJ2-5, reads DGGITQSPKYLFRKEGQNVTLSCEQNLNHDAMYWYRQDPGQGLRLIYYSQIVNDFQKGDIAEGYSVSREKKESFPLTVTSAQKNPTAFYLCASSSRAGGAETQYFGPGTRLLVL.

This clonotype occurred many times. This sequence joins TRBV28 and TRBJ1-2, with 8 bases identical to TRBD1. Per the germline V gene, CDR1 is MDHEN and CDR2 is SYDVKM. This CDR3 region has 15 residues. The junction had 10 bases not matched to a gene; V was cut back by 5 bases and J by 5 bases. CDR3 residues: CASSGWTGLWYGYTF. The DNA for the CDR3 is TGTGCCAGCAGTGGATGGACAGGGCTCTGGTATGGCTACACCTTC.

The chain joins TRBV20-1 to TRBJ2-7, with a possible D match to TRBD2 (6 bases). The CDR3 is 13 amino acids. V lost 6 bases, J lost 4 bases, and 16 bases lay in between. From germline, CDR1 is DFQATT and CDR2 SNEGSKA (reference sequence). CDR3 protein: CSAEAGGGYEQYF. The CDR3 DNA follows: TGCAGTGCGGAAGCGGGCGGTGGTTACGAGCAGTACTTC.

This rearrangement joins TRBV4-3 to TRBJ2-7; TRBD2 matches at 11 bases. Germline V gives CDR1 LGHNA, CDR2 YSLEER. The junction had 8 bases not matched to a gene; V was cut back by 5 bases and J by 5 bases. The CDR3 length is 15 residues. Here the CDR3 reads CASSILAGARDEQYF. The CDR3, as DNA: TGCGCCAGCAGCATACTAGCGGGAGCCAGGGACGAGCAGTACTTC.

In its sample, this clonotype was seen once. J is TRBJ2-5 and V is TRBV5-1, with D possibly matching TRBD1 (6 bases). The CDR3 is 14 amino acids. Germline V gene data show CDR1 as SGHRS and CDR2 as YFSETQ. Trimming took off 7 bases at V and 2 bases at J, with 15 bases between the two ends. In DNA, the CDR3 is TGCGCCAGCCGAGGTGGACAGCCTCAAGAGACCCAGTACTTC. This sequence encodes CASRGGQPQETQYF.